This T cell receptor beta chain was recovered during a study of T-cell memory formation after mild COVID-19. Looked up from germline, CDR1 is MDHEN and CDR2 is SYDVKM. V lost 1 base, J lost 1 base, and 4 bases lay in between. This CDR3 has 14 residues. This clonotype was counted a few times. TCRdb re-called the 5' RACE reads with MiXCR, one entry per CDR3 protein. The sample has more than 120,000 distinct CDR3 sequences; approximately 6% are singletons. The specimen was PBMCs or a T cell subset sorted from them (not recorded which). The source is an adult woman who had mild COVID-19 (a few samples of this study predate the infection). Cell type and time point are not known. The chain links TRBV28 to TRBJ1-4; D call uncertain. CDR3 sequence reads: CASSLSVTNEKLFF. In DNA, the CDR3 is TGTGCCAGCAGTTTATCCGTAACTAATGAAAAACTGTTTTTT. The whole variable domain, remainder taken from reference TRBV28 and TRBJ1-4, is DVKVTQSSRYLVKRTGEKVFLECVQDMDHENMFWYRQDPGLGLRLIYFSYDVKMKEKGDIPEGYSVSREKKERFSLILESASTNQTSMYLCASSLSVTNEKLFFGSGTQLSVL.